Included here is one TCR beta chain sequence, with context. The target antigen is unknown. This sample is drawn from a study of cytomegalovirus exposure and HLA in healthy donors. Study-level findings and limits: Versus the roughly 640-donor mean, an Asian-associated ancestry cluster reportedly showed fewer N-insertions in a later analysis. By a later analysis, the bulk of CMV-associated TCR beta chains appeared HLA-restricted.

The V gene end was trimmed by 4 bases and the J gene end by 6 bases; junction bases not matched to a gene: 9. CDR1 is SEHNR, CDR2 FQNEAQ, per germline (reference sequence). This CDR3 has 14 residues. Primers included in the PCR were 60 Vbeta and 13 Jbeta primers. Using immunoSEQ multiplex PCR, the repertoire was profiled, and TCRdb retains in-frame clones only, with some absent. The top ten hold 1.5% to 2% of the sample, which has 190,000 or so clones, roughly four fifths seen once. The sample comprised PBMCs. The clonotype originates from a man aged 50-60 years in good health and CMV-seronegative. This chain joins TRBV7-9 and TRBJ2-7; 7 bases map to TRBD1. CDR3 region: CASSSHDRAGEQYF. In DNA, the CDR3 is TGTGCCAGCAGCTCCCACGACAGGGCCGGCGAGCAGTACTTC.